The 21 T cell receptor beta chains listed next were all sequenced from one sample in a study of blood T cells in healthy people across ages. The authors ran a second PCR of roughly 6 to 12 cycles using a sample-barcoded 5' primer and a J-beta primer mix. MiXCR, applied by TCRdb to the 5' RACE reads, yields one record per CDR3 protein. Of over 600,000 distinct CDR3 sequences in the sample, more than 55% were seen once. Sequenced: blood. Every receptor here comes from a man between 40 and 49 years old in good health.

The sample holds a few counts of this clonotype. J is TRBJ2-1 and V is TRBV14; 8 nucleotides line up with TRBD2. V dropped 1 base and J dropped 5; count of bases not matched to a gene: 4. The CDR3 is made up of 15 amino acids. Germline V gene data show CDR1 as SGHDN and CDR2 as FVKESK. The CDR3: CASSQVGRVHNEQFF. The CDR3, as DNA: TGTGCCAGCAGCCAAGTCGGGAGGGTCCACAATGAGCAGTTCTTC.

The chain combines TRBV18 with TRBJ1-1; tentative D call: TRBD1 (6 bases). V shed 1 base and J shed 3 bases, with 12 bases lying between them. Germline V lookup: CDR1 KGHSH, CDR2 LQKENI. This CDR3 region has 15 residues. The CDR3 DNA sequence: TGTGCCAGCTCACCACTCTCAGGGGATGACACTGAAGCTTTCTTT. Translating it yields CASSPLSGDDTEAFF.

The CDR3 nucleotides are TGTGCCAGCAGCCAAAGCGGGACAGGGGCTAGAGAGCAGTACTTC. Its protein product is CASSQSGTGAREQYF. This sequence joins TRBV4-2 and TRBJ2-7; 10 bases agree with TRBD1. Germline CDR1 and CDR2: LGHNA and YNFKEQ. The CDR3 extends over 15 amino acids. J gave up 7 bases and V 2 bases, and 8 bases lay outside the gene matches.

This chain uses TRBV20-1 with TRBJ2-1, with 13 bases identical to TRBD2. The germline V gene has CDR1 DFQATT and CDR2 SNEGSKA (reference sequence). J was trimmed by 7 bases and V by 0 bases; bases with no gene match: 3. This CDR3 is 15 amino acids long. DNA of the CDR3: TGCAGTGCTAGAGATGGGGGACTAGCGGGGAATGAGCAGTTCTTC. Amino acids: CSARDGGLAGNEQFF.

The chain links TRBV21-1 to TRBJ1-6; the table's D call, TRBD1, was not checked against the DNA. TRBV21-1 is shown as a pseudogene. The CDR3 covers 17 residues. CDR3 protein: CASSKAGAAVGDSPLHF. The CDR3 DNA reads as TGTGCCAGCAGCAAAGCAGGGGCTGCAGTCGGTGATTCACCCCTCCACTTT.

The chain recombines TRBV7-2 with TRBJ2-5, with D unresolved. V was trimmed by 1 base and J by 2 bases, leaving 11 bases between them. CDR1 and CDR2 (germline): SGHTA, FQGNSA. The CDR3 runs to 15 residues. CDR3 nucleotide sequence: TGTGCCAGCAGCTTAGGGGGTGCACGGCAAGAGACCCAGTACTTC. It encodes CASSLGGARQETQYF.

The chain couples TRBV9 to TRBJ2-3; tentative D call: TRBD2 (6 bases). The V end lost 5 bases, the J end lost 4 bases, and 20 bases lay between the germline ends. The CDR3 spans 16 residues. CDR1 and CDR2 (germline): SGDLS, YYNGEE. CDR3 nucleotides: TGTGCCAGCAGTTGGGAGGAGGGGAGTATTTCAGATACGCAGTATTTT. Translated: CASSWEEGSISDTQYF.

V is TRBV6-2 or TRBV6-3 and J is TRBJ2-4; a possible D gene is TRBD2 (5 bases). The V and J ends lost 7 bases and 2 bases respectively, with 15 bases between them. This CDR3 contains 15 residues. The germline V gene has CDR1 MNHEY and CDR2 SVGEGT. DNA of the CDR3: TGTGCCAGCAATAATGCTCAGCGGACCAAAAACATTCAGTACTTC. Protein: CASNNAQRTKNIQYF.

This clonotype showed up just a few times. V gene TRBV7-3 combines with J gene TRBJ2-1; no firm D call. Trimming pared 1 base from V and 3 bases from J, leaving 10 bases between. CDR3 length equals 15 residues. The germline CDR1 and CDR2 sequences are SGHTA and FQGTGA. CDR3 nucleotides: TGTGCCAGCAGCTTAAGTATAGGAGTCTACAATGAGCAGTTCTTC. Translation gives CASSLSIGVYNEQFF.

The J gene is TRBJ1-1, the V gene TRBV29-1; 8 bases match TRBD1. With 7 bases clipped from V and 6 bases from J, the junction kept 7 bases outside the gene matches. The CDR3 is 12 amino acids. The germline V gene has CDR1 SQVTM and CDR2 ANQGSEA. The CDR3 sequence is CSDLTGVAEAFF. Here the CDR3 DNA reads TGCAGCGACCTGACAGGGGTCGCTGAAGCTTTCTTT.

This rearrangement joins TRBV9 to TRBJ1-2; 7 nucleotides align to TRBD1. With V trimmed by 3 bases and J by 3 bases, 8 bases remained unmatched. The CDR3 has 15 residues. CDR1 SGDLS and CDR2 YYNGEE come from the germline V gene. CDR3 region: CASSASTGVDYGYTF. CDR3 DNA: TGTGCCAGCAGCGCTTCTACAGGGGTGGACTATGGCTACACCTTC.

The V gene is TRBV5-1, the J gene TRBJ1-1; D gene unclear. Germline loops: CDR1 SGHRS, CDR2 YFSETQ. The CDR3 is 14 residues long. The V end was cut by 2 bases, the J end by 3 bases, with 11 bases between. The CDR3, as DNA: TGCGCCAGCAGCTTCTCGGGTTCAGACACTGAAGCTTTCTTT. Translation: CASSFSGSDTEAFF.

The chain joins TRBV9 to TRBJ2-7; D gene ambiguous. The closer fit of TRBJ2-5 to the DNA end suggests the J call may be wrong. The CDR3 is 12 residues long. Per germline, CDR1 SGDLS and CDR2 YYNGEE. The CDR3: CASSGYTQTQYF. CDR3 DNA: TGTGCCAGCAGCGGATATACTCAGACCCAGTACTTC.

This clonotype appeared many times. The chain is built from TRBV12-3 or TRBV12-4 and TRBJ1-4; D remains ambiguous. The CDR3 runs to 16 residues. V was cut by 3 bases and J by 3 bases, with 14 bases left in between. The CDR3 DNA reads as TGTGCCAGCAGTTTTTCGCGCAGGACCGCTAATGAAAAACTGTTTTTT. Amino acids: CASSFSRRTANEKLFF.

This clonotype has more than one count but fewer than ten. The rearrangement links TRBV29-1 to TRBJ2-7; possibly TRBD2 for D (6 bases). Trimming removed 5 bases from V and 0 bases from J, with 11 bases in between. This CDR3 is built from 13 residues. Germline V lookup: CDR1 SQVTM, CDR2 ANQGSEA. The DNA of the CDR3 is TGCAGCGTTACGGAGACTAGCTCCTACGAGCAGTACTTC. It codes for CSVTETSSYEQYF.

About this clonotype: At one of its ends the junction is not consistent with the germline gene, which may arise from a read error. V is TRBV9 and J is TRBJ2-5; D ambiguous. Germline V gene sequence: CDR1 SGDLS, CDR2 YYNGEE. This CDR3 comprises 15 residues. The CDR3 DNA follows: TGTGCCAACAGCGTAGAATACTCTATGGGGGAGACCCAGTACTTC. This translates into CANSVEYSMGETQYF.

The chain combines TRBV4-2 with TRBJ1-2; D is uncertain. Germline assignment: CDR1 LGHNA and CDR2 YNFKEQ. This CDR3 contains 14 residues. Deletions cut 0 bases from V and 7 bases from J, with 12 bases between. This chain's CDR3 is CASSQDSERGGYTF. As DNA, the CDR3 is TGTGCCAGCAGCCAAGATTCCGAACGCGGTGGCTACACCTTC.

This clonotype was seen only a few times. The chain recombines TRBV27 with TRBJ2-7; 7 bases agree with TRBD1. Trimming removed 7 bases from V and 3 bases from J; junction bases left unmatched: 21. The CDR3 has 18 residues. Germline loops: CDR1 MNHEY, CDR2 SMNVEV (reference sequence). This CDR3 reads CASTKYSPRQGECYEQYF. Written as DNA, the CDR3 is TGTGCCAGCACCAAATATAGTCCAAGACAGGGTGAGTGCTACGAGCAGTACTTC.

This chain connects TRBV28 to TRBJ2-4; D is possibly TRBD2 (5 bases). CDR3 length: 16 residues. CDR1 MDHEN and CDR2 SYDVKM come from the germline V gene. V was trimmed by 2 bases and J by 4 bases, leaving 15 bases between them. CDR3 in amino acids: CASSLNAGGLKNIQYF. In DNA, the CDR3 is TGTGCCAGCAGTTTAAACGCGGGCGGGCTTAAAAACATTCAGTACTTC.

V usage is TRBV7-2 and J usage is TRBJ2-2; D not certain. V gave up 4 bases and J gave up 2 bases, with 11 bases separating them. Germline-derived CDR1 and CDR2 are SGHTA and FQGNSA. The CDR3 extends over 15 amino acids. The chain's CDR3 is CASSWASVNTGELFF. DNA of the CDR3: TGTGCCAGCAGCTGGGCTTCGGTAAACACCGGGGAGCTGTTTTTT.

This clonotype was seen a handful of times. This chain connects TRBV11-3 to TRBJ2-4, with 11 bases identical to TRBD2. With the DNA end fitting TRBJ2-7 better, the J assignment may be wrong. The germline V gene has CDR1 SGHNT and CDR2 YENEEA. The CDR3 runs to 17 residues. CDR3 loop: CASSQGLAEGLLDEQYF. The CDR3 DNA sequence: TGTGCCAGCAGCCAGGGACTAGCGGAGGGGTTGTTGGACGAGCAGTACTTC.